These 26 T cell receptor beta chains share one sample of origin, sequenced in a study of blood T cell repertoires in COVID-19. Only in-frame clones appear in the TCRdb table, and some are missing; sequencing was by immunoSEQ multiplex PCR. The data contain roughly 150,000 clones, about 77% of them singletons. The sequenced material came from peripheral blood. Receptors were obtained from a woman older than 75 with acute or convalescent COVID-19.

The chain recombines TRBV28 with TRBJ1-2, with D possibly TRBD1 on 6 matching bases. V lost 6 bases and J 4 bases, leaving 12 bases between the germline ends. The CDR3 spans 13 residues. Germline V gene sequence: CDR1 MDHEN, CDR2 SYDVKM. CDR3 nucleotides: TGTGCCAGCAGACAGGGTGAGCGCTATGGCTACACCTTC. Protein product: CASRQGERYGYTF.

The count of this clone is one. The chain links TRBV7-8 to TRBJ2-3, with 10 bases identical to TRBD2. This CDR3 has 20 amino acids. V lost 0 bases, J lost 0 bases, and 12 bases stayed unmatched. Per germline, CDR1 SGHVS and CDR2 FQNEAQ. The chain's CDR3 is CASSLAQKRGGVVSTDTQYF. The CDR3 DNA reads as TGTGCCAGCAGCTTAGCGCAAAAGCGGGGGGGCGTTGTGAGCACAGATACGCAGTATTTT.

This chain links TRBV28 with TRBJ1-2, with a possible D match to TRBD1 (5 bases). The CDR3 sequence is 15 residues long. Trimming pared 4 bases from V and 4 bases from J, leaving 16 bases between. Germline assignment: CDR1 MDHEN and CDR2 SYDVKM. CDR3 region: CASSSPSQGGYGYTF. Written as DNA, the CDR3 is TGTGCCAGCAGTTCCCCCTCCCAGGGTGGCTATGGCTACACCTTC.

The gene calls are TRBV6-2 or TRBV6-3 and TRBJ1-2, with 7 positions matching TRBD1. This CDR3 is 13 amino acids long. With V trimmed by 4 bases and J by 3 bases, 2 bases remained unmatched. CDR1 and CDR2 (germline): MNHEY, SVGEGT. CDR3 region: CASSSTGDYGYTF. The CDR3 DNA follows: TGTGCCAGCAGTTCTACAGGGGACTATGGCTACACCTTC.

The sample holds a few counts of this clone. The chain has TRBV27 and TRBJ2-2; TRBD2 matches at 9 bases. Germline V CDR1 and CDR2: MNHEY, SMNVEV (reference sequence). V lost 6 bases, J lost 0 bases, and 14 bases stayed unmatched. The length of the CDR3 is 19 residues. CDR3 loop: CASRRGSGGTFANTGELFF. The CDR3 DNA reads TGTGCCAGCAGAAGAGGTAGCGGGGGCACGTTCGCGAACACCGGGGAGCTGTTTTTT.

The V and J genes are TRBV19 and TRBJ2-7, with 9 nucleotides matching TRBD2. The CDR3 is made up of 13 amino acids. Per germline, CDR1 LNHDA and CDR2 SQIVND (reference sequence). Trimming removed 6 bases from V and 0 bases from J; junction bases left unmatched: 0. CDR3 protein: CASRTSGSYEQYF. DNA for the CDR3: TGTGCCAGTAGGACTAGCGGCTCCTACGAGCAGTACTTC.

This chain connects TRBV7-8 to TRBJ1-5; 8 nucleotides match TRBD1. The CDR3 contains 18 residues. V lost 4 bases and J lost 6; bases outside the gene matches: 17. Germline V gives CDR1 SGHVS, CDR2 FQNEAQ. Here the CDR3 reads CASSSTPPRRGPGQPQHF. CDR3 bases: TGTGCCAGCAGCTCTACCCCCCCACGCAGGGGGCCCGGTCAGCCCCAGCATTTT.

This clone was counted many times. The CDR3 here is CSVGQAVGPYEQYF. CDR3 nucleotides: TGCAGCGTGGGACAGGCCGTGGGCCCCTACGAGCAGTACTTC. This chain uses TRBV29-1 with TRBJ2-7, with 8 bases that match TRBD1. The CDR3 length is 14 residues. Trimming removed 6 bases from V and 2 bases from J; junction bases left unmatched: 9. Germline loops: CDR1 SQVTM, CDR2 ANQGSEA.

This sequence joins TRBV5-1 and TRBJ2-1, with D perhaps matching TRBD1 (6 bases). The V gene lost 4 bases and the J gene lost 4 bases, with 18 bases spanning the gap. This CDR3 region has 16 residues. Germline assignment: CDR1 SGHRS and CDR2 YFSETQ. The CDR3 loop reads CASSLPGQGQYNEQFF. DNA for the CDR3: TGCGCCAGCAGCCTACCGGGGCAGGGACAATACAATGAGCAGTTCTTC.

V and J are TRBV15 and TRBJ1-3; D unresolved. The V and J ends lost 1 base and 0 bases respectively, with 4 bases between them. Germline assignment: CDR1 LNHNV and CDR2 YYDKDF (reference sequence). The CDR3 loop spans 14 amino acids. CDR3: CATSRVYSGNTIYF. In nucleotides, the CDR3 is TGTGCCACCAGCAGAGTATACTCTGGAAACACCATATATTTT. The full variable domain, rest sourced from reference TRBV15 and TRBJ1-3, is DAMVIQNPRYQVTQFGKPVTLSCSQTLNHNVMYWYQQKSSQAPKLLFHYYDKDFNNEADTPDNFQSRRPNTSFCFLDIRSPGLGDTAMYLCATSRVYSGNTIYFGEGSWLTVV.

V is TRBV6-5 and J is TRBJ1-2; TRBD1 might be the D (6 bases). Looked up from germline, CDR1 is MNHEY and CDR2 is SVGAGI. This CDR3 has 15 residues. The CDR3 is CVTRNWGRGNYGYTF. In nucleotides, the CDR3 is TGTGTTACACGAAATTGGGGCAGGGGTAACTATGGCTACACCTTC.

The V gene is TRBV24-1, the J gene TRBJ2-3; 8 positions agree with TRBD1. CDR1 is KGHDR, CDR2 SFDVKD, per germline. Trimming took 5 bases from V and 0 from J; bases not matched to a gene: 3. This CDR3 region has 15 residues. The CDR3 DNA is TGTGCCACCAGTGTTTGGACAGGGAGCACAGATACGCAGTATTTT. This encodes CATSVWTGSTDTQYF.

A few counts support this clone. The same CDR3 arises from other DNA sequences in this sample as well. The chain is built from TRBV7-2 and TRBJ1-1; D gene unclear. The V and J ends lost 2 bases and 0 bases respectively, with 4 bases between them. The germline gives CDR1 SGHTA, CDR2 FQGNSA. The CDR3 length is 13 residues. Written as DNA, the CDR3 is TGTGCCAGCAGCTTACAGGTGAACACTGAAGCTTTCTTT. Encoded protein: CASSLQVNTEAFF.

The V gene is TRBV7-9, the J gene TRBJ2-5; 8 nucleotides match TRBD2. With 4 bases clipped from V and 4 bases from J, the junction kept 8 bases outside the gene matches. This CDR3 has 15 residues. The germline gives CDR1 SEHNR, CDR2 FQNEAQ (reference sequence). CDR3 residues: CASSWGLGGGETQYF. CDR3 coding DNA: TGTGCCAGCAGCTGGGGACTAGGGGGAGGAGAGACCCAGTACTTC. The full variable domain, its missing parts supplied by reference TRBV7-9 and TRBJ2-5, is DTGVSQNPRHKITKRGQNVTFRCDPISEHNRLYWYRQTLGQGPEFLTYFQNEAQLEKSRLLSDRFSAERPKGSFSTLEIQRTEQGDSAMYLCASSWGLGGGETQYFGPGTRLLVL.

In its sample, this clone was seen once. This chain connects TRBV2 to TRBJ1-5, with D perhaps TRBD1 (6 bases). The CDR3 is made up of 15 amino acids. The V end was cut by 5 bases, the J end by 1 base, with 12 bases between. Germline V gene data show CDR1 as SNHLY and CDR2 as FYNNEI. The CDR3 is CASSSQGLSNQPQHF. CDR3 bases: TGTGCCAGCAGTTCCCAGGGGCTAAGCAATCAGCCCCAGCATTTT. The complete variable domain, with remaining parts taken from reference TRBV2 and TRBJ1-5, reads EPEVTQTPSHQVTQMGQEVILRCVPISNHLYFYWYRQILGQKVEFLVSFYNNEISEKSEIFDDQFSVERPDGSNFTLKIRSTKLEDSAMYFCASSSQGLSNQPQHFGDGTRLSIL.

This sequence joins TRBV7-9 and TRBJ1-1; TRBD1 is a possible D gene (6 bases). V was pared by 5 bases and J by 11 bases, with 12 bases between. The CDR3 length is 11 residues. Germline V lookup: CDR1 SEHNR, CDR2 FQNEAQ (reference sequence). CDR3 region: CASSGYTGAFF. In DNA form, the CDR3 reads TGTGCCAGCAGCGGGTACACAGGGGCTTTCTTT.

This chain connects TRBV7-3 to TRBJ1-1; D perhaps matches TRBD1 (6 bases). Germline V gene sequence: CDR1 SGHTA, CDR2 FQGTGA. The germline V and J ends were trimmed by 5 bases and 3 bases, with 13 bases remaining between them. The CDR3 totals 14 residues. CDR3 amino acids: CASSPVPGDTEAFF. The CDR3 DNA reads TGTGCCAGCAGCCCTGTACCAGGGGACACTGAAGCTTTCTTT.

This chain uses TRBV24-1 with TRBJ2-3, with a tentative D call TRBD1 (6 bases). The CDR3 totals 14 residues. V was clipped by 4 bases and J by 3 bases, with 10 bases between them. Germline CDR1 is KGHDR and CDR2 is SFDVKD. This chain's CDR3 is CATSDSGQTDTQYF. In DNA form, the CDR3 reads TGTGCCACCAGTGACTCCGGACAGACAGATACGCAGTATTTT.

The rearrangement links TRBV11-1 to TRBJ2-3; a possible D gene is TRBD2 (6 bases). The CDR3 sequence is 15 residues long. Germline V gene data show CDR1 as SGHAT and CDR2 as FQDESV (reference sequence). Trimming took off 5 bases at V and 4 bases at J, with 16 bases between the two ends. The DNA of the CDR3 is TGTGCCAGCAGCCGTGGGGACTCAGGCCCAGATACGCAGTATTTT. This translates into CASSRGDSGPDTQYF.

This clone was recorded only once. V usage is TRBV16 and J usage is TRBJ1-1; TRBD1 might be the D (5 bases). The germline V gene has CDR1 KGHSY and CDR2 FQNENV. This CDR3 region has 15 residues. Trimming took 3 bases from V and 4 from J, leaving 15 bases between them. The CDR3 coding sequence is TGTGCCAGCAGCCACAATTTCGGGGGGATCACTGAAGCTTTCTTT. Translating gives CASSHNFGGITEAFF.

CDR3 bases: TGTGCCAGTAGTATCGAACAGGGGAGGAACTATGGCTACACCTTC. Translating gives CASSIEQGRNYGYTF. This sequence joins TRBV19 and TRBJ1-2, with 7 bases aligning to TRBD1. Germline CDR1 and CDR2: LNHDA and SQIVND (reference sequence). The V segment lost 3 bases and the J segment 2 bases; nucleotides outside the gene matches: 6. The length of the CDR3 is 15 residues.

The rearrangement links TRBV5-1 to TRBJ1-6, with 10 bases lining up with TRBD1. Trimming cost V 4 bases and J 9 bases; bases outside gene matches: 7. This CDR3 region has 15 residues. Germline CDR1 SGHRS, CDR2 YFSETQ. CDR3 region: CASSPRQGASSPLHF. In nucleotides, the CDR3 is TGCGCCAGCAGCCCCCGACAGGGGGCCTCTTCACCCCTCCACTTT.

The V gene is TRBV2, the J gene TRBJ2-5; 10 bases fit TRBD1. The trim removed 6 bases at V and 3 bases at J, leaving 13 bases unmatched. This CDR3 comprises 17 residues. CDR1 is SNHLY, CDR2 FYNNEI, per germline. CDR3: CASRTLAATGGEETQYF. The CDR3 DNA sequence: TGTGCCAGCAGGACTTTGGCGGCGACAGGGGGCGAAGAGACCCAGTACTTC.

This sequence joins TRBV28 and TRBJ2-7; D remains ambiguous. Trimming took off 5 bases at V and 7 bases at J, with 15 bases between the two ends. This CDR3 has 13 residues. Germline loops: CDR1 MDHEN, CDR2 SYDVKM. The CDR3 reads CASSTIGPLEQYF. CDR3 DNA sequence: TGTGCCAGCAGTACCATCGGTCCCCTTGAGCAGTACTTC.

Here the CDR3 reads CASGFPGRNSNQPQHF. The CDR3 coding sequence is TGTGCCAGCGGATTCCCAGGGAGGAATAGCAATCAGCCCCAGCATTTT. This chain uses TRBV21-1 with TRBJ1-5. TRBV21-1 is deemed a pseudogene. This CDR3 is 16 amino acids long.

This clone was seen a handful of times. The chain has TRBV10-1 and TRBJ1-3, with a weak D call TRBD1 (5 bases). V was pared by 0 bases and J by 3 bases, with 9 bases between. Germline V gives CDR1 WNHNN, CDR2 SYGVQD (reference sequence). The length of the CDR3 is 15 residues. This CDR3 reads CASSESGAVGNTIYF. The CDR3 DNA sequence: TGCGCCAGCAGTGAGTCAGGGGCGGTTGGAAACACCATATATTTT.